These 8 T cell receptor beta chains came from one sample sequenced in a study of blood T cells in healthy people across ages. PCR was performed a second time for about 7 to 12 cycles using a sample-barcoded 5' primer and a J-beta primer mix. MiXCR, applied by TCRdb to the 5' RACE reads, yields one record per CDR3 protein. The sample includes about 1.8 million distinct CDR3 sequences, roughly 49% of them seen just once. Sequenced input: blood. The receptors come from a woman between 40 and 50 years old in good health.

With respect to this clonotype: Its ends do not fully match the called genes, so a read error is possible. The gene calls are TRBV7-7 and TRBJ2-5, with D perhaps given as TRBD1 or TRBD2 (5 bases each). CDR3 length: 14 residues. CDR1 is SSHAT, CDR2 FNYEAQ, per germline (reference sequence). CDR3 sequence reads: CASSPRGQGETQYF. As DNA, the CDR3 is TGTGCTAGCAGCCCCAGAGGGCAGGGAGAGACCCAGTACTTC.

A few counts support this clonotype. The chain uses TRBV4-2 and TRBJ1-2, with D perhaps matching TRBD1 (5 bases). Trimming took 2 bases from V and 4 from J, leaving 14 bases between them. The CDR3 covers 15 residues. Germline V gene data show CDR1 as LGHNA and CDR2 as YNFKEQ. CDR3 bases: TGTGCCAGCAGCCAACCATTTGACAGAGCCTATGGCTACACCTTC. Translated: CASSQPFDRAYGYTF.

V is TRBV4-1 and J is TRBJ2-4; D might be TRBD1 (6 bases). The end of the DNA aligns better with TRBJ2-7, so the J call may be wrong. From germline, CDR1 is MGHRA and CDR2 YSYEKL. The CDR3 runs 15 residues. The CDR3 reads CASSQAQGLSYEQYF. CDR3 in DNA: TGCGCCAGCAGCCAAGCGCAGGGGCTCTCCTACGAGCAGTACTTC.

Points on this clonotype: The junction departs from germline at one end; a sequencing error may be responsible. This chain joins TRBV7-2 and TRBJ1-5; D possibly corresponds to TRBD1 (5 bases). CDR1 and CDR2 from the germline V gene are SGHTA and FQGNSA. The length of the CDR3 is 15 residues. The CDR3 sequence: CASSRWGSSNQPQHF. CDR3 DNA sequence: TGCGCCAGCAGCCGGTGGGGCAGTAGCAATCAGCCCCAGCATTTT.

This chain links TRBV3-1 with TRBJ2-1; weak D call: TRBD2 (6 bases). The CDR3 spans 14 residues. CDR1 is LGHDT, CDR2 YNNKEL, per germline (reference sequence). The ends were cut back, 3 bases at V and 5 bases at J, with 11 bases in the middle. The CDR3 is CASSHPGLHNEQFF. The CDR3 DNA sequence: TGTGCCAGCAGCCACCCGGGACTCCACAATGAGCAGTTCTTC.

This rearrangement joins TRBV11-2 to TRBJ2-5; D is unresolved. This CDR3 has 13 amino acids. The germline V and J ends were trimmed by 4 bases and 7 bases, with 13 bases remaining between them. The germline gives CDR1 SGHAT, CDR2 FQNNGV. The CDR3 region has the DNA TGTGCCAGCAGCTACGACCCTCCGGGGACCCAGTACTTC. It translates to CASSYDPPGTQYF.

The genes are TRBV4-2 and TRBJ2-6, with a weak D call TRBD1 (6 bases). V was trimmed by 4 bases and J by 3 bases, leaving 10 bases between them. The CDR3 is 15 residues long. The germline V gene has CDR1 LGHNA and CDR2 YNFKEQ. The CDR3 is CASSRGGFGANVLTF. The CDR3 DNA reads TGTGCCAGCAGCCGAGGGGGTTTTGGGGCCAACGTCCTGACTTTC.

The rearrangement links TRBV7-2 to TRBJ2-7; D remains unclear. The J call may be incorrect, as the DNA end agrees better with TRBJ2-5. Germline assignment: CDR1 SGHTA and CDR2 FQGNSA. This CDR3 is built from 16 residues. CDR3 sequence: CASSLLWQRGVETQYF. CDR3 nucleotide sequence: TGTGCCAGCAGCCTCCTCTGGCAGAGAGGAGTGGAGACCCAGTACTTC.